Below are 23 T cell receptor beta chains sequenced from a single sample in a study of T cell repertoires in cytomegalovirus infection. TCRdb passed the reads through MiXCR, listing each CDR3 protein once. The table includes fewer than 700,000 distinct CDR3 sequences, around 24% detected once. Sequencing used CD8+ T cells from PBMCs. The receptor set was obtained from a human donor in good health (CMV status not recorded). Some clones in this sample may be carry-over from other donors' samples.

Concerning this clonotype: A read error may be the cause here, since a much bigger clone is one base away. J is TRBJ2-2 and V is TRBV12-3 or TRBV12-4; D unclear. CDR3 length: 13 amino acids. Here the CDR3 reads CASSSRNIGELFF. In DNA form, the CDR3 reads TGTGCCAGCAGTTCCAGGAACATCGGGGAGCTGTTTTTT.

The chain carries TRBV29-1 and TRBJ2-2; 11 bases line up with TRBD1. This CDR3 contains 15 residues. In germline, CDR1 is SQVTM, CDR2 ANQGSEA. V was pared by 4 bases and J by 3 bases, with 4 bases of the junction left unmatched. In DNA, the CDR3 is TGCAGCGTTGGCGGACAGGGGGCGCACACCGGGGAGCTGTTTTTT. It translates to CSVGGQGAHTGELFF.

This clonotype was observed many times. The genes are TRBV7-2 and TRBJ1-2, with D uncertain. The CDR3 consists of 15 residues. The V end was cut by 1 base, the J end by 3 bases, with 12 bases between. Germline lookup yields CDR1 SGHTA and CDR2 FQGNSA. The CDR3 DNA reads TGTGCCAGCAGCTTAGGTTTTTACGCAGACTATGGCTACACCTTC. Its translation is CASSLGFYADYGYTF.

The chain couples TRBV28 to TRBJ2-5; D tentatively reads TRBD1 or TRBD2 (6 bases each). Trimming left V 5 bases short and J 2 bases short, with 15 bases between. CDR3 length: 15 amino acids. In germline, CDR1 is MDHEN, CDR2 SYDVKM. Here the CDR3 reads CASSLRRRGQETQYF. The CDR3 DNA reads TGTGCCAGCAGTCTAAGGAGGAGGGGGCAAGAGACCCAGTACTTC.

This clonotype was seen at least ten times. V usage is TRBV7-6 and J usage is TRBJ2-1, with no clear D. V lost 5 bases and J 5 bases, leaving 4 bases between the germline ends. The germline V gene has CDR1 SGHVS and CDR2 FNYEAQ. The CDR3 runs 11 residues. In nucleotides, the CDR3 is TGTGCCAGCAGCCTACACAATGAGCAGTTCTTC. This gives the protein CASSLHNEQFF.

This clonotype occurred a few times. V usage is TRBV19 and J usage is TRBJ2-1, with a weak D call TRBD2 (5 bases). The germline gives CDR1 LNHDA, CDR2 SQIVND (reference sequence). With 3 bases removed from V and 4 bases from J, the gap between germline ends came to 7 bases. The CDR3 loop spans 13 amino acids. The CDR3 nucleotides are TGTGCCAGTAGTATGGGAGAATACAATGAGCAGTTCTTC. It is translated as CASSMGEYNEQFF.

This clonotype turned up a few times. The chain uses TRBV28 and TRBJ2-3; 11 bases fit TRBD2. The germline V gene encodes CDR1 MDHEN and CDR2 SYDVKM. This CDR3 contains 21 residues. The V segment lost 1 base and the J segment 0 bases; nucleotides outside the gene matches: 15. Written as DNA, the CDR3 is TGTGCCAGCAGTTTATATACCCCGGTGGCTAGCGGGGGGCAAAGCACAGATACGCAGTATTTT. Translated: CASSLYTPVASGGQSTDTQYF.

V usage is TRBV7-4 and J usage is TRBJ1-4; D ambiguous. CDR3 length equals 14 residues. Trimming left V 1 base short and J 7 bases short, with 10 bases between. The germline V gene encodes CDR1 SGHVT and CDR2 SQSDAQ. The CDR3 sequence: CASSLESESEKLFF. The CDR3 DNA reads TGTGCCAGCAGCTTAGAGTCCGAAAGTGAAAAACTGTTTTTT.

This clonotype was counted many times. The chain has TRBV7-2 and TRBJ2-6; 8 bases map to TRBD2. Germline CDR1 reads SGHTA; CDR2 reads FQGNSA. V shed 2 bases and J 2 bases; nucleotides not matched to a gene: 2. This CDR3 region has 16 residues. The CDR3 region is CASSLNSGAGANVLTF. The CDR3 region has the DNA TGTGCCAGCAGCTTAAATAGCGGGGCTGGGGCCAACGTCCTGACTTTC.

A few counts support this clonotype. The chain carries TRBV7-9 and TRBJ2-1; D unclear. Trimming stripped 1 base from V and 2 bases from J, with 6 bases between. The germline gives CDR1 SEHNR, CDR2 FQNEAQ (reference sequence). CDR3 size: 14 residues. CDR3 sequence: CASSLELTYNEQFF. The CDR3 nucleotides are TGTGCCAGCAGCTTAGAACTGACCTACAATGAGCAGTTCTTC.

The rearrangement uses TRBV20-1 and TRBJ2-5; 11 bases align to TRBD2. The CDR3 covers 14 residues. Germline V gene data show CDR1 as DFQATT and CDR2 as SNEGSKA (reference sequence). The V and J ends lost 3 bases and 5 bases, in that order; junction bases with no gene match: 5. The CDR3 protein is CSARRLAGIETQYF. DNA for the CDR3: TGCAGTGCTAGGAGACTAGCGGGGATTGAGACCCAGTACTTC.

This clonotype was seen a handful of times. V is TRBV14 and J is TRBJ2-7; a possible D gene is TRBD1 (5 bases). CDR1 and CDR2 from the germline V gene are SGHDN and FVKESK. The CDR3 covers 12 residues. Between the trimmed V and J ends, which lost 8 bases and 3 bases, there was a span of 11 bases. The CDR3 is CASQQEGYEQYF. CDR3 in DNA: TGTGCCAGCCAACAGGAAGGCTACGAGCAGTACTTC.

The chain carries TRBV15 and TRBJ1-1, with TRBD1 as a possible D gene (5 bases). The CDR3 contains 15 residues. Germline V gene lookup returns CDR1 LNHNV and CDR2 YYDKDF (reference sequence). V was cut by 0 bases and J by 0 bases, with 8 bases left in between. CDR3 sequence (DNA): TGTGCCACCAGCAGAGACCGGGACCTGAACACTGAAGCTTTCTTT. Residues: CATSRDRDLNTEAFF. Using reference TRBV15 and TRBJ1-1 for the parts outside the CDR3, the full variable domain is DAMVIQNPRYQVTQFGKPVTLSCSQTLNHNVMYWYQQKSSQAPKLLFHYYDKDFNNEADTPDNFQSRRPNTSFCFLDIRSPGLGDTAMYLCATSRDRDLNTEAFFGQGTRLTVV.

This sequence joins TRBV4-1 and TRBJ2-1; 7 bases match TRBD2. This CDR3 is built from 16 residues. The V and J ends lost 4 bases and 5 bases, in that order; junction bases with no gene match: 11. Germline V CDR1 and CDR2: MGHRA, YSYEKL. The CDR3 is CASSPLSRTRDNEQFF. CDR3 nucleotide sequence: TGCGCCAGCAGCCCCCTGTCCAGGACTAGAGACAATGAGCAGTTCTTC.

The gene calls are TRBV29-1 and TRBJ2-3, with 10 nucleotides matching TRBD1. This CDR3 region has 14 residues. Germline CDR1 is SQVTM and CDR2 is ANQGSEA. Unmatched junction bases numbered 8, after V lost 1 base and J lost 10 bases. This CDR3 is CSVEASTGTGAQYF. The CDR3 region has the DNA TGCAGCGTTGAAGCTTCCACCGGGACAGGGGCGCAGTATTTT.

The chain employs TRBV29-1 and TRBJ1-4; TRBD1 might be the D (6 bases). The CDR3 consists of 15 residues. The V gene lost 7 bases and the J gene lost 9 bases, with 24 bases spanning the gap. Germline V lookup: CDR1 SQVTM, CDR2 ANQGSEA. CDR3 protein: CSGWWPIGTRQKLFF. The DNA of the CDR3 is TGCAGCGGCTGGTGGCCGATAGGGACACGTCAAAAACTGTTTTTT.

The chain employs TRBV6-2 or TRBV6-3 and TRBJ2-1, with 9 bases that match TRBD1. CDR3 length equals 21 residues. Per the germline V gene, CDR1 is MNHEY and CDR2 is SVGEGT. V was pared by 0 bases and J by 5 bases, with 20 bases of the junction left unmatched. CDR3 sequence reads: CASSYSPRDRDLVTYDNEQFF. The CDR3 DNA follows: TGTGCCAGCAGTTACTCTCCCCGGGACAGGGATTTGGTGACCTACGACAATGAGCAGTTCTTC.

This CDR3 reads CASSLSLAKNIQYF. The CDR3 DNA sequence: TGTGCCAGCAGTTTATCCCTAGCCAAAAACATTCAGTACTTC. The genes are TRBV12-3 or TRBV12-4 and TRBJ2-4; D is unresolved. The length of the CDR3 is 14 residues. Trimming stripped 2 bases from V and 0 bases from J, with 5 bases between.

The chain combines TRBV2 with TRBJ1-6; tentatively, D is TRBD1 (5 bases). This CDR3 comprises 13 residues. Germline assignment: CDR1 SNHLY and CDR2 FYNNEI. V lost 4 bases to trimming and J lost 10 bases, with 11 bases between them. DNA of the CDR3: TGTGCCAGCAGTGGAGGGGTGGGGTCACCCCTCCACTTT. This codes for CASSGGVGSPLHF.

This clonotype was detected ten times or more. This rearrangement joins TRBV7-2 to TRBJ2-1; D gene uncertain. Trimming stripped 2 bases from V and 5 bases from J, with 13 bases between. Germline values: CDR1 SGHTA, CDR2 FQGNSA. CDR3 length: 15 amino acids. Here the CDR3 reads CASSLSAGINNEQFF. The CDR3 bases are TGTGCCAGCAGCTTATCAGCAGGAATCAACAATGAGCAGTTCTTC. Complete variable domain (other parts from reference TRBV7-2 and TRBJ2-1): GAGVSQSPSNKVTEKGKDVELRCDPISGHTALYWYRQSLGQGLEFLIYFQGNSAPDKSGLPSDRFSAERTGGSVSTLTIQRTQQEDSAVYLCASSLSAGINNEQFFGPGTRLTVL.

Concerning this clonotype itself: A read error may produce the germline difference seen at one junction end. J is TRBJ1-5 and V is TRBV5-1; unclear D gene. This CDR3 region has 14 residues. Germline CDR1 and CDR2: SGHRS and YFSETQ. The CDR3 DNA follows: TGCGCCGGCAGCTTAGGGAGTAGCAATCAGCCCCAGCATTTT. Translating it yields CAGSLGSSNQPQHF. Full variable domain (outside the CDR3, taken from reference TRBV5-1 and TRBJ1-5): KAGVTQTPRYLIKTRGQQVTLSCSPISGHRSVSWYQQTPGQGLQFLFEYFSETQRNKGNFPGRFSGRQFSNSRSEMNVSTLELGDSALYLCAGSLGSSNQPQHFGDGTRLSIL.

The V and J genes are TRBV28 and TRBJ1-5, with D perhaps TRBD1 (6 bases). The V gene's germline CDR1 is MDHEN and CDR2 SYDVKM. With 3 bases removed from V and 9 bases from J, the gap between germline ends came to 15 bases. This CDR3 has 14 amino acids. The chain's CDR3 is CASSLGAAMVPQHF. The CDR3 nucleotides are TGTGCCAGCAGTTTGGGGGCAGCGATGGTGCCCCAGCATTTT.

The gene calls are TRBV28 and TRBJ2-5; TRBD2 agrees at 10 bases. CDR3 length: 13 amino acids. Trimming took 7 bases from V and 4 from J; bases not matched to a gene: 3. Germline-derived CDR1 and CDR2 are MDHEN and SYDVKM. The CDR3 region has the DNA TGTGCCAGCAAGCGGGGGGGCGGAGAGACCCAGTACTTC. This encodes CASKRGGGETQYF. The entire variable domain, with the rest obtained from reference TRBV28 and TRBJ2-5, is as follows: DVKVTQSSRYLVKRTGEKVFLECVQDMDHENMFWYRQDPGLGLRLIYFSYDVKMKEKGDIPEGYSVSREKKERFSLILESASTNQTSMYLCASKRGGGETQYFGPGTRLLVL.